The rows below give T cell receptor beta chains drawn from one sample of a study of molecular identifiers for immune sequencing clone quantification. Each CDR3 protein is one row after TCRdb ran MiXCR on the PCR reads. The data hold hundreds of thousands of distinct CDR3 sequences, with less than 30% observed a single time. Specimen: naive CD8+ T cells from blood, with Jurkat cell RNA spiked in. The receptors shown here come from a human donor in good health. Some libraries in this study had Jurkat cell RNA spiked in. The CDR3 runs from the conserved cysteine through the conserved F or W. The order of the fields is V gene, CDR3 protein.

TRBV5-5,CASSFGTTNYEQYF
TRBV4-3,CASSQDLTGGTEAFF
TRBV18,CASSLVGRHTEAFF
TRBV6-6,CASSYRGGSSYEQYF
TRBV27,CASSLSVGSPLHF
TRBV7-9,CASSSVLAGYEQYF
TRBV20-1,CSARLGSVSSYNSPLHF
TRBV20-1,CSASPWLADKGGISYEQYF
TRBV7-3,CASSSPPGSSTDTQYF
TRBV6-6,CASSYSIGQPQHF
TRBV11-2,CASSSGWTSGDTQYF
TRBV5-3,CASSWTGGGAYEQFF
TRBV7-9,CASSLGHWDTIYF
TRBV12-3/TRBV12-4,CASSATTGAQETQYF
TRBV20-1,CSARGQDEQYF
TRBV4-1,CASSHPQGFTEAFF
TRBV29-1,CSVVTGALYGYTF
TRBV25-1,CASSDPTPGVYEQYF
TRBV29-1,CSVEERWVGTQYF
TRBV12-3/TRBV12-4,CASSLGAGNSPLHF
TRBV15,CATSSLSYNSLTNPQETQYF
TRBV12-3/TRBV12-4,CASSLANTYEQYF
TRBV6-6,CASSYSPGQGISFNYGYTF
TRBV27,CASSHGGASGGELFF
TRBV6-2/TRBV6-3,CASSYITGNLRGQETQYF
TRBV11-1,CASSQGGVPAVGTDTQYF
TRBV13,CASSLVGAGRKTNGYGYTF
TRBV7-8,CASSLAQYNEKLFF
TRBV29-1,CSVPGALEQYF
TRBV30,CAWSTMGQGYEQYF
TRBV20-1,CSARSPGMAYEQYF
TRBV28,CASSFIPGKRFF
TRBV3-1,CASSQVGGAMNTEAFF
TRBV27,CASSLYIRTGELFF
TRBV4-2,CASSRDFASTDTQYF
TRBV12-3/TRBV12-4,CASSLTGVWTQYF
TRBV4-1,CASSQTGQGNEKLFF
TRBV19,CASGTISNQPQHF
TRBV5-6,CASSSYTTIGTDTQYF
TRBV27,CASSLATGGTEAFF
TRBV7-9,CASSPPDGFHTDTQYF